These 32 T cell receptor beta chains originate from one sample sequenced in a study of T cell responses to AZD1222 COVID-19 vaccine (dated by TCRdb to the early 2020s). The library was prepared using the immunoSEQ multiplex PCR assay. Imported from immuneACCESS, the table was reduced by TCRdb to in-frame sequences with V and J called. These copies leave out some clones; in studies compared against another copy, an unresolved V gene accounts for under half, and the cause of the remainder is not known. The sample table contains more than 110,000 clones; only one count was recorded for around nine tenths of them. The top ten constitute about 5.9% of the sample. Sample time point, as interpreted from the label and publication: baseline before first vaccination. Sample: peripheral blood, taken on day 0 of AZD1222 vaccination. The receptor source for this set is an adult in good health.

V is TRBV28 and J is TRBJ2-1; TRBD1 or TRBD2 may be the D gene (5 bases each). V was pared by 5 bases and J by 1 base, with 15 bases between. CDR3 length: 16 residues. Germline loops: CDR1 MDHEN, CDR2 SYDVKM. CDR3 coding DNA: TGTGCCAGCAGTCTCGGTAGAGGGGTATCCTACAATGAGCAGTTCTTC. This sequence encodes CASSLGRGVSYNEQFF.

This chain joins TRBV30 and TRBJ1-4; TRBD1 agrees at 7 bases. The germline V gene encodes CDR1 GTSNPN and CDR2 SVGIG (reference sequence). The CDR3 consists of 13 residues. V dropped 8 bases and J dropped 5; count of bases not matched to a gene: 8. CDR3 nucleotide sequence: TGTGCCCAGGAGAGCAGGGGGAATGAAAAACTGTTTTTT. It codes for CAQESRGNEKLFF.

In the case of this clone: In the same sample, other DNA sequences code for this CDR3. The DNA of the CDR3 is TGTGCCAGCAGCTTAGGGACAGGCTCCTACAATGAGCAGTTCTTC. Amino acids: CASSLGTGSYNEQFF. The chain carries TRBV7-2 and TRBJ2-1; 7 bases are shared with TRBD1. This CDR3 is built from 15 residues. Germline values: CDR1 SGHTA, CDR2 FQGNSA. V shed 1 base, J shed 0 bases, and the junction held 0 bases outside the gene matches.

This chain links TRBV14 with TRBJ2-7, with D perhaps matching TRBD1 (6 bases). Trimming removed 1 base from V and 2 bases from J, with 12 bases in between. The V gene's germline CDR1 is SGHDN and CDR2 FVKESK. The CDR3 is 15 residues long. The CDR3 reads CASSQGTRDTYEQYF. CDR3 in DNA: TGTGCCAGCAGCCAAGGTACCCGGGACACCTACGAGCAGTACTTC.

The chain links TRBV19 to TRBJ2-1; no clear D gene. Deletions cut 7 bases from V and 5 bases from J, with 9 bases between. Germline V CDR1 and CDR2: LNHDA, SQIVND (reference sequence). CDR3 length: 12 residues. The CDR3 DNA reads as TGTGCCAGTATGACCAGCAACAATGAGCAGTTCTTC. Encoded protein: CASMTSNNEQFF.

This sequence joins TRBV10-3 and TRBJ2-5, with D unresolved. Trimming pared 0 bases from V and 3 bases from J, leaving 8 bases between. The CDR3 is 14 residues long. Germline-derived CDR1 and CDR2 are ENHRY and SYGVKD. CDR3: CAISESSRKETQYF. The CDR3, as DNA: TGTGCCATCAGTGAGTCTAGTAGGAAAGAGACCCAGTACTTC.

The rearrangement uses TRBV29-1 and TRBJ2-5; D not resolved. The CDR3 contains 11 residues. The ends were cut back, 6 bases at V and 2 bases at J, with 7 bases in the middle. The V gene's germline CDR1 is SQVTM and CDR2 ANQGSEA. The CDR3 is CSVRPQETQYF. In DNA form, the CDR3 reads TGCAGCGTGAGGCCTCAAGAGACCCAGTACTTC.

The chain has TRBV24-1 and TRBJ2-7, with 7 nucleotides matching TRBD1. V gave up 9 bases and J gave up 5 bases; unmatched junction bases: 9. This CDR3 comprises 13 residues. Germline V gene sequence: CDR1 KGHDR, CDR2 SFDVKD. Here the CDR3 reads CATSRDRFDEQYF. The CDR3 bases are TGTGCCACCTCCCGGGACAGATTCGACGAGCAGTACTTC.

The chain employs TRBV2 and TRBJ1-3, with 12 positions matching TRBD1. There are 16 residues in the CDR3. Germline assignment: CDR1 SNHLY and CDR2 FYNNEI. J was trimmed by 5 bases and V by 4 bases; bases with no gene match: 6. CDR3 region: CASSAGTGGGRNTIYF. CDR3 in DNA: TGTGCCAGCAGTGCCGGGACAGGGGGCGGAAGAAACACCATATATTTT.

This chain joins TRBV30 and TRBJ1-4; D not resolved. The germline V and J ends were trimmed by 3 bases and 0 bases, with 17 bases remaining between them. The CDR3 extends over 17 amino acids. CDR1 and CDR2 (germline): GTSNPN, SVGIG (reference sequence). CDR3 DNA: TGTGCCTGGAGGGGCGGACTCTCCCTCGCAACTAATGAAAAACTGTTTTTT. Protein product: CAWRGGLSLATNEKLFF.

The chain carries TRBV6-5 and TRBJ1-1; 9 bases are a match to TRBD1. V gave up 4 bases and J gave up 1 base; unmatched junction bases: 1. CDR1 is MNHEY, CDR2 SVGAGI, per germline. This CDR3 has 14 residues. CDR3 DNA sequence: TGTGCCAGCAGTTCGGACAGGGGGAACACTGAAGCTTTCTTT. Protein product: CASSSDRGNTEAFF.

This clone was counted a single time. The rearrangement uses TRBV5-1 and TRBJ1-4; 10 positions agree with TRBD1. This CDR3 region has 16 residues. Per germline, CDR1 SGHRS and CDR2 YFSETQ. Trimming at V came to 4 bases and at J to 5 bases, leaving 8 bases not matched to a gene. In DNA form, the CDR3 reads TGCGCCAGCAGCCCATATAGACAGGGGGCGAATGAAAAACTGTTTTTT. It yields the protein CASSPYRQGANEKLFF.

The chain uses TRBV25-1 and TRBJ2-2, with 9 bases identical to TRBD1. Trimming cost V 7 bases and J 7 bases; bases outside gene matches: 10. The CDR3 loop spans 15 amino acids. CDR1 is MGHDK, CDR2 SYGVNS, per germline. The CDR3 loop is CASTHGTGTVGELFF. DNA for the CDR3: TGTGCCAGCACCCACGGGACAGGGACGGTCGGGGAGCTGTTTTTT.

This clone was seen a few times. The chain combines TRBV4-3 with TRBJ2-7, with 9 bases that match TRBD1. This CDR3 has 17 residues. The junction had 8 bases not matched to a gene; V was cut back by 0 bases and J by 2 bases. CDR1 is LGHNA, CDR2 YSLEER, per germline. CDR3 nucleotide sequence: TGCGCCAGCAGCCAAGAACGACAGGGGGTCATCGCCTACGAGCAGTACTTC. Translated: CASSQERQGVIAYEQYF.

The chain links TRBV7-9 to TRBJ1-4; D unclear. CDR1 SEHNR and CDR2 FQNEAQ come from the germline V gene (reference sequence). Trimming stripped 5 bases from V and 8 bases from J, with 9 bases between. The CDR3 spans 12 residues. Here the CDR3 DNA reads TGTGCCAGCAGCGGTGCGTTGGAAAAACTGTTTTTT. This codes for CASSGALEKLFF.

The chain couples TRBV9 to TRBJ2-7; D perhaps matches TRBD2 (5 bases). CDR3 size: 14 residues. Germline assignment: CDR1 SGDLS and CDR2 YYNGEE. Trimming stripped 0 bases from V and 5 bases from J, with 12 bases between. CDR3 sequence reads: CASSVGGLANEQYF. The CDR3 coding sequence is TGTGCCAGCAGCGTAGGTGGCCTAGCTAACGAGCAGTACTTC.

The CDR3 sequence is CASSLGRVYGYTF. As DNA, the CDR3 is TGTGCCAGCAGCCTAGGACGGGTCTATGGCTACACCTTC. The V gene is TRBV7-2, the J gene TRBJ1-2; D remains unclear. Looked up from germline, CDR1 is SGHTA and CDR2 is FQGNSA. The CDR3 sequence is 13 residues long. Between the trimmed V and J ends, which lost 5 bases and 4 bases, there was a span of 11 bases.

This chain uses TRBV6-5 with TRBJ1-4, with D hard to call. The V end was cut by 8 bases, the J end by 4 bases, with 17 bases between. Germline values: CDR1 MNHEY, CDR2 SVGAGI. The CDR3 has 15 residues. The CDR3 DNA follows: TGTGCCAGCTCCGGGCCAGACTGGGGTAATGAAAAACTGTTTTTT. This sequence encodes CASSGPDWGNEKLFF.

The chain employs TRBV30 and TRBJ1-1, with D hard to call. Trimming pared 3 bases from V and 3 bases from J, leaving 14 bases between. The CDR3 is made up of 14 amino acids. Looked up from germline, CDR1 is GTSNPN and CDR2 is SVGIG (reference sequence). DNA of the CDR3: TGTGCCTGGAGGCTACGTATCGCCGACACTGAAGCTTTCTTT. Its translation is CAWRLRIADTEAFF.

The chain uses TRBV7-9 and TRBJ2-7; D unresolved. The CDR3 is 14 residues long. Trimming shortened V by 0 bases and J by 2 bases, and 8 bases separated the two germline ends. Germline assignment: CDR1 SEHNR and CDR2 FQNEAQ (reference sequence). CDR3 sequence: CASSLAGSTYEQYF. In DNA form, the CDR3 reads TGTGCCAGCAGCTTAGCCGGGTCCACCTACGAGCAGTACTTC.

V usage is TRBV9 and J usage is TRBJ1-2; unclear D gene. The V gene's germline CDR1 is SGDLS and CDR2 YYNGEE. This CDR3 comprises 14 residues. V gave up 4 bases and J gave up 8 bases, with 18 bases separating them. CDR3 sequence reads: CASSPPLGLGGYTF. The DNA for the CDR3 is TGTGCCAGCAGCCCACCCCTCGGCTTGGGAGGCTACACCTTC. The full variable domain, rest sourced from reference TRBV9 and TRBJ1-2, is DSGVTQTPKHLITATGQRVTLRCSPRSGDLSVYWYQQSLDQGLQFLIQYYNGEERAKGNILERFSAQQFPDLHSELNLSSLELGDSALYFCASSPPLGLGGYTFGSGTRLTVV.

The chain uses TRBV19 and TRBJ1-5; D ambiguous. CDR3 size: 14 residues. From germline, CDR1 is LNHDA and CDR2 SQIVND (reference sequence). Trimming took 2 bases from V and 2 from J, leaving 7 bases between them. CDR3: CASSIWARNQPQHF. The CDR3 DNA follows: TGTGCCAGTAGTATATGGGCACGCAATCAGCCCCAGCATTTT.

The sample holds one count of this clone. The V and J genes are TRBV10-3 and TRBJ1-1, with 7 bases matching TRBD1. J was trimmed by 4 bases and V by 4 bases; bases with no gene match: 12. Germline assignment: CDR1 ENHRY and CDR2 SYGVKD. This CDR3 contains 16 residues. CDR3 sequence reads: CAISADRSPGATEAFF. The CDR3 nucleotides are TGTGCCATCAGTGCGGACAGGTCGCCCGGGGCCACTGAAGCTTTCTTT.

This clone was found a few times. The chain has TRBV7-2 and TRBJ1-1; D remains ambiguous. Deletions cut 5 bases from V and 1 base from J, with 11 bases between. Per germline, CDR1 SGHTA and CDR2 FQGNSA. This CDR3 has 14 amino acids. The CDR3 bases are TGTGCCAGCAGCCCCCGGGCCTCGAACACTGAAGCTTTCTTT. Translation gives CASSPRASNTEAFF.

V and J are TRBV5-6 and TRBJ1-2; 9 positions agree with TRBD1. V was clipped by 2 bases and J by 1 base; unmatched bases: 9. This CDR3 is 17 amino acids long. The germline V gene has CDR1 SGHDT and CDR2 YYEEEE. The CDR3 region is CASSFYRGQGVNYGYTF. The CDR3 region has the DNA TGTGCCAGCAGCTTTTACAGGGGGCAAGGCGTTAACTATGGCTACACCTTC.

This chain joins TRBV30 and TRBJ1-2; possible D gene TRBD1, 6 bases. The CDR3 has 13 residues. The V and J ends lost 2 bases and 0 bases respectively, with 7 bases between them. Germline V gives CDR1 GTSNPN, CDR2 SVGIG (reference sequence). This chain's CDR3 is CAWSPGANYGYTF. The CDR3 DNA is TGTGCCTGGAGTCCAGGGGCTAACTATGGCTACACCTTC.

This chain uses TRBV24-1 with TRBJ2-7; D ambiguous. Per germline, CDR1 KGHDR and CDR2 SFDVKD. The CDR3 totals 11 residues. Trimming shortened V by 0 bases and J by 7 bases, and 3 bases separated the two germline ends. CDR3 in amino acids: CATSDLVEQYF. The CDR3 bases are TGTGCCACCAGTGATTTGGTAGAGCAGTACTTC.

The chain combines TRBV6-5 with TRBJ1-5; possible D gene TRBD1, 5 bases. There are 15 residues in the CDR3. Germline values: CDR1 MNHEY, CDR2 SVGAGI. Trimming took off 0 bases at V and 5 bases at J, with 11 bases between the two ends. The CDR3 DNA is TGTGCCAGCAGTTACTCAATATCGGGGGATCAGCCCCAGCATTTT. Translating gives CASSYSISGDQPQHF.

The chain carries TRBV7-9 and TRBJ1-6; D may be TRBD1 (6 bases). The CDR3 has 17 amino acids. Germline V gives CDR1 SEHNR, CDR2 FQNEAQ (reference sequence). V lost 4 bases to trimming and J lost 8 bases, with 21 bases between them. The CDR3 bases are TGTGCCAGCAGCTCATCCGGGACAAAAAGTACCTATTCACCCCTCCACTTT. This translates into CASSSSGTKSTYSPLHF.

In DNA, the CDR3 is TGTGCCATCAGTGACAAACAACAGGGGGTTAACTATGGCTACACCTTC. Translating gives CAISDKQQGVNYGYTF. The chain employs TRBV10-3 and TRBJ1-2, with 8 bases that match TRBD1. Germline V CDR1 and CDR2: ENHRY, SYGVKD. V shed 3 bases, J shed 1 base, and the junction held 7 bases outside the gene matches. This CDR3 is built from 16 residues.

This chain connects TRBV6-5 to TRBJ1-5; D remains unclear. The CDR3 is made up of 13 amino acids. CDR1 and CDR2 (germline): MNHEY, SVGAGI. V gave up 6 bases and J gave up 8 bases, with 14 bases separating them. The CDR3 reads CASRTYYPEPQHF. DNA for the CDR3: TGTGCCAGCAGGACCTATTACCCAGAGCCCCAGCATTTT.

The chain recombines TRBV11-2 with TRBJ2-3; 10 positions agree with TRBD2. With V trimmed by 7 bases and J by 3 bases, 16 bases remained unmatched. Germline assignment: CDR1 SGHAT and CDR2 FQNNGV. CDR3 length: 18 amino acids. DNA for the CDR3: TGTGCCAGCAATGTGCGAGGGGCTAGCGGGAGTAGGACAGATACGCAGTATTTT. It encodes CASNVRGASGSRTDTQYF.